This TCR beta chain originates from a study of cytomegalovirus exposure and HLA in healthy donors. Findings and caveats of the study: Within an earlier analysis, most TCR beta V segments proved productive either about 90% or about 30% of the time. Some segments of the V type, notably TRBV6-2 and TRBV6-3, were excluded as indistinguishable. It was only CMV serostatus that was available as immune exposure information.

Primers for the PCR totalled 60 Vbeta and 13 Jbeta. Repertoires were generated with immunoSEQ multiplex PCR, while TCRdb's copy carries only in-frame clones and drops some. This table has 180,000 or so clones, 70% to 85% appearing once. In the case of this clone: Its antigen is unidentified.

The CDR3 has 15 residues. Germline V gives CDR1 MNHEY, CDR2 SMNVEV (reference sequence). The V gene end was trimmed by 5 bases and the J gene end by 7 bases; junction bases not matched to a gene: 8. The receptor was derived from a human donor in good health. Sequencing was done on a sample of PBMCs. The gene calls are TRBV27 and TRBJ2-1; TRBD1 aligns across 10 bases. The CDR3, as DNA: TGTGCCAGCAGTCCCCGGACAGGGGGTACAAATGAGCAGTTCTTC. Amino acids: CASSPRTGGTNEQFF.